This T cell receptor (beta chain) comes out of a study of blood T cell repertoires in COVID-19. V dropped 6 bases and J dropped 8; count of bases not matched to a gene: 6. Per germline, CDR1 MDHEN and CDR2 SYDVKM. This CDR3 is built from 14 residues. Authors' data handling: Estimates of nucleated cell counts were drawn from the amplification of reference gene primers. Measured with immunoSEQ multiplex PCR; TCRdb has only the in-frame clones, and not every one. V and J calls and clone size are as listed in that table; D and trimming were resolved from the DNA. The sample records some 200,000 clones, roughly 90% being singletons. This clone was seen a single time.

The V and J genes are TRBV28 and TRBJ1-4; 10 bases match TRBD1. The receptor comes from a woman aged 30 to 39 who had recovered from COVID-19. Sequences were obtained from PBMCs or T cells enriched from blood (not recorded which). CDR3 in DNA: TGTGCCAGCAGCCGGGGACAGGGGCGCGAAAAACTGTTTTTT. Translating gives CASSRGQGREKLFF. The complete variable domain, with remaining parts taken from reference TRBV28 and TRBJ1-4, reads DVKVTQSSRYLVKRTGEKVFLECVQDMDHENMFWYRQDPGLGLRLIYFSYDVKMKEKGDIPEGYSVSREKKERFSLILESASTNQTSMYLCASSRGQGREKLFFGSGTQLSVL.